This T cell receptor (beta chain) was observed in a study of regulatory T cells in long-lasting Graves disease. In building TCR beta libraries, iRepertoire HTBI primers were used together with Arm-PCR of CDR3 regions. TCRdb re-called the multiplex PCR reads with MiXCR, one entry per CDR3 protein. The sample lists 620,000 or so distinct CDR3 sequences, roughly 15% occurring once. Indicated time point: newly diagnosed GD, antithyroid drugs for less than 3 months. PBMCs were the source of the RNA used for TCR sequencing. CDR1 is MDHEN and CDR2 is SYDVKM in the germline V gene. V was shortened by 1 base and J by 3 bases, with 14 bases between the two germline ends. The CDR3 totals 16 residues. Note on this clonotype: This sequence may be a read error, since a much larger clone differs from it by one base.

The sample was also reused in another study, on T cells in Graves' hyperthyroidism and ophthalmopathy.

This sequence joins TRBV28 and TRBJ2-3; possibly TRBD2 for D (6 bases). Material: peripheral blood mononuclear cells (PBMCs), obtained at new diagnosis, from a patient treated with antithyroid drugs. This clonotype originated in a woman aged 25 to 39 with Graves disease. CDR3 DNA sequence: TGTGCCAGCAGTTTATCAGGGACTGGCATAACAGATACGCAGTATTTT. Translation: CASSLSGTGITDTQYF.